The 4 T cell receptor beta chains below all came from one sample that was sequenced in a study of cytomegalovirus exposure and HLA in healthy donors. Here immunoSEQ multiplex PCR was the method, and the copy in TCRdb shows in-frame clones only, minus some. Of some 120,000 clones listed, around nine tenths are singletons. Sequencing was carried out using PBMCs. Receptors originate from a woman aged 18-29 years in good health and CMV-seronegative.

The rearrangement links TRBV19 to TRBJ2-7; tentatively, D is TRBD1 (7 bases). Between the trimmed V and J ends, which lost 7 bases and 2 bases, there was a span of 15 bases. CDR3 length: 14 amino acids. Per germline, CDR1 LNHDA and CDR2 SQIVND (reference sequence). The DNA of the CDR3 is TGTGCCAGTACCCCGGCGGGACAGACCTACGAGCAGTACTTC. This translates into CASTPAGQTYEQYF.

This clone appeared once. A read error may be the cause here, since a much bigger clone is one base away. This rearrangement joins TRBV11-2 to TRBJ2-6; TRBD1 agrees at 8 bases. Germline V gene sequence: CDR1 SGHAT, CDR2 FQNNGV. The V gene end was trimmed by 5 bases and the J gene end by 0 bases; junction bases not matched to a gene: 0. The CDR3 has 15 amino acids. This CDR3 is CASSTGGSGANVLTF. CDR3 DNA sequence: TGTGCCAGCAGCACAGGGGGCTCTGGGGCCAACGTCCTGACTTTC.

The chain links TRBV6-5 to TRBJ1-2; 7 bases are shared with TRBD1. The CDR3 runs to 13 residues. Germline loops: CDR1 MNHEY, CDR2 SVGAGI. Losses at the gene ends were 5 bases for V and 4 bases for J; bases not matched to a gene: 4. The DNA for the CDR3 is TGTGCCAGCAGTCCGGGACAGTTCTATGGCTACACCTTC. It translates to CASSPGQFYGYTF.

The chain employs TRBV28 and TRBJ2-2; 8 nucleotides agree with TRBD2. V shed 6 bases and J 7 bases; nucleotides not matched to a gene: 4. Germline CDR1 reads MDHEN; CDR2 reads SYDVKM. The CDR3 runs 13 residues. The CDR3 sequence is CASRVAGIGELFF. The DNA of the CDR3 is TGTGCCAGCAGAGTAGCGGGGATCGGGGAGCTGTTTTTT.